What follows are 3 T cell receptor beta chains derived from one specimen sequenced in a study of cytomegalovirus exposure and HLA in healthy donors. Vbeta (60) and Jbeta (13) primers were used in the PCR. Profiled with immunoSEQ multiplex PCR; TCRdb holds only in-frame clones, not every one. This table has 150,000 to 200,000 clones, over 70% appearing once. Sequencing was done on a sample of PBMCs. All receptors come from a woman aged 45-60 years in good health and CMV-seropositive.

A remark on this clone: Different DNA sequences within this sample yield the same CDR3. V is TRBV19 and J is TRBJ1-1, with D unclear. Germline V gene sequence: CDR1 LNHDA, CDR2 SQIVND (reference sequence). The CDR3 length is 12 residues. Between the trimmed V and J ends, which lost 6 bases and 3 bases, there was a span of 8 bases. CDR3 in amino acids: CASRFSDTEAFF. CDR3 bases: TGTGCCAGTAGATTCAGCGACACTGAAGCTTTCTTT.

The V call is TRBV5-1, the J call TRBJ1-2; 8 bases line up with TRBD1. With 7 bases clipped from V and 3 bases from J, the junction kept 11 bases outside the gene matches. The germline V gene has CDR1 SGHRS and CDR2 YFSETQ. The CDR3 spans 15 residues. The CDR3 coding sequence is TGCGCCAGCCCGTTACCTCCAGGGGGCGACTATGGCTACACCTTC. Translation gives CASPLPPGGDYGYTF.

The gene calls are TRBV5-4 and TRBJ2-1; maybe TRBD1 (5 bases). CDR1 SGHNT and CDR2 YYREEE come from the germline V gene (reference sequence). The V end was cut by 0 bases, the J end by 5 bases, with 9 bases between. The CDR3 is 14 amino acids. This chain's CDR3 is CASSLDAGHNEQFF. In DNA, the CDR3 is TGTGCCAGCAGCTTGGATGCAGGGCACAATGAGCAGTTCTTC.